Following are 5 T cell receptor beta chains from one sample sequenced in a study of blood T cell repertoires in COVID-19. The repertoire was sequenced with immunoSEQ multiplex PCR; TCRdb's copy has only in-frame clones and lacks some. The data show about 190,000 clones, roughly 80% seen once. The specimen was PBMCs or T cells enriched from blood (not recorded which). The receptors were sampled from a woman between 25 and 40 years old who had recovered from COVID-19.

The V call is TRBV18, the J call TRBJ1-3, with 7 bases identical to TRBD1. The CDR3 contains 15 residues. Per the germline V gene, CDR1 is KGHSH and CDR2 is LQKENI. V was pared by 3 bases and J by 1 base, with 3 bases of the junction left unmatched. The CDR3 sequence: CASSPTQGSGNTIYF. The CDR3 nucleotides read TGTGCCAGCTCACCGACACAGGGGTCTGGAAACACCATATATTTT. Using reference TRBV18 and TRBJ1-3 for the parts outside the CDR3, the full variable domain is NAGVMQNPRHLVRRRGQEARLRCSPMKGHSHVYWYRQLPEEGLKFMVYLQKENIIDESGMPKERFSAEFPKEGPSILRIQQVVRGDSAAYFCASSPTQGSGNTIYFGEGSWLTVV.

The chain has TRBV27 and TRBJ1-5; weak D call: TRBD1 (6 bases). Germline V CDR1 and CDR2: MNHEY, SMNVEV (reference sequence). V was pared by 2 bases and J by 10 bases, with 21 bases between. CDR3 length: 16 residues. CDR3 sequence reads: CASSLRGGGGPIPQHF. The DNA of the CDR3 is TGTGCCAGCAGTTTAAGGGGGGGTGGAGGTCCAATTCCCCAGCATTTT.

This clone was recorded only once. V usage is TRBV7-2 and J usage is TRBJ1-5, with a possible D match to TRBD1 (5 bases). Germline CDR1 is SGHTA and CDR2 is FQGNSA. The ends were cut back, 4 bases at V and 3 bases at J, with 16 bases in the middle. CDR3 length: 16 amino acids. The DNA of the CDR3 is TGTGCCAGCAGCTCAGGTGGGAGGGGCTCCAATCAGCCCCAGCATTTT. It specifies CASSSGGRGSNQPQHF.

This chain connects TRBV9 to TRBJ2-1, with D unclear. This CDR3 region has 13 residues. Trimming pared 1 base from V and 7 bases from J, leaving 9 bases between. Germline-derived CDR1 and CDR2 are SGDLS and YYNGEE. The CDR3 reads CASSVKQRNEQFF. In DNA, the CDR3 is TGTGCCAGCAGCGTAAAGCAGCGAAATGAGCAGTTCTTC.

This chain connects TRBV5-6 to TRBJ1-2; D perhaps matches TRBD1 (5 bases). V was shortened by 1 base and J by 7 bases, with 11 bases between the two germline ends. CDR3 length equals 13 residues. Looked up from germline, CDR1 is SGHDT and CDR2 is YYEEEE. The CDR3 nucleotides read TGTGCCAGCAGCTTGCGGGGGATGGGTGGCTACACCTTC. Translation: CASSLRGMGGYTF.